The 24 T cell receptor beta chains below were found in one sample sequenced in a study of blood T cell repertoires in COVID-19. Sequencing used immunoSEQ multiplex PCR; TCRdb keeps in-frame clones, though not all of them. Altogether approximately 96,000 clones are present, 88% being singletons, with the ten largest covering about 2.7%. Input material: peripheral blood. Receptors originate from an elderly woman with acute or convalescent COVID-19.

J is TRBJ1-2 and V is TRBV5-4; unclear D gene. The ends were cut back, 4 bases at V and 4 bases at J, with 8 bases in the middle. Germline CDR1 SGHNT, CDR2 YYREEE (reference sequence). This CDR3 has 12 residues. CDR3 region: CASSTQLYGYTF. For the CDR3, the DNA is TGTGCCAGCAGCACACAGCTCTATGGCTACACCTTC.

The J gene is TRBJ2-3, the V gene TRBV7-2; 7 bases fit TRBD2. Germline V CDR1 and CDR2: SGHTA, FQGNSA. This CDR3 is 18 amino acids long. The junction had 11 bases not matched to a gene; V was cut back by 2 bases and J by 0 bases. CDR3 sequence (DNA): TGTGCCAGCAGCTTATTGGGAGCGGGACCTATCAGCACAGATACGCAGTATTTT. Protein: CASSLLGAGPISTDTQYF.

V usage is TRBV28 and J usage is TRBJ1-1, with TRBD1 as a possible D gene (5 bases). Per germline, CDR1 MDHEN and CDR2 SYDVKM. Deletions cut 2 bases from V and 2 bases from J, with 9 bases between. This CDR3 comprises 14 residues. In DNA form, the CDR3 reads TGTGCCAGCAGTTTAGTCCAGGGTAACACTGAAGCTTTCTTT. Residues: CASSLVQGNTEAFF.

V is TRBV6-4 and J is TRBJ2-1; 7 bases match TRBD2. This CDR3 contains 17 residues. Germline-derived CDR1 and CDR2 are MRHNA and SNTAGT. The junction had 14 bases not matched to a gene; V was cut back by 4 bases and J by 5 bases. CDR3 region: CASSALAGTFKNNEQFF. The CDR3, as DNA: TGTGCCAGCAGTGCGTTAGCGGGTACTTTTAAGAACAATGAGCAGTTCTTC.

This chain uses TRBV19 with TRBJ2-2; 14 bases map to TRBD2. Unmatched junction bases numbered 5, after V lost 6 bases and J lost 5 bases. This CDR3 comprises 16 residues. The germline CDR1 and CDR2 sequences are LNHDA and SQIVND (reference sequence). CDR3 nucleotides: TGTGCCAGTAGAGGGACTAGCGGGGGTTTTACCGGGGAGCTGTTTTTT. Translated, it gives CASRGTSGGFTGELFF.

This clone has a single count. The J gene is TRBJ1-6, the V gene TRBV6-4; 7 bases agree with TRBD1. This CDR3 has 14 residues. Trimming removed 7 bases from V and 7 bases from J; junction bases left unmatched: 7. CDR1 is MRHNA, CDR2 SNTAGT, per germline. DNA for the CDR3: TGTGCCAGCAATTCCGGGACAGCGAATTCACCCCTCCACTTT. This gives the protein CASNSGTANSPLHF.

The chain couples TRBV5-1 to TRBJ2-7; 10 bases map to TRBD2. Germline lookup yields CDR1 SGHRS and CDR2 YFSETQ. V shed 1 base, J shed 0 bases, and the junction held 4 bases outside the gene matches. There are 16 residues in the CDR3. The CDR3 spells CASSLHASGSSYEQYF. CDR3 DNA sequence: TGCGCCAGCAGCTTGCACGCTAGCGGGAGCTCCTACGAGCAGTACTTC.

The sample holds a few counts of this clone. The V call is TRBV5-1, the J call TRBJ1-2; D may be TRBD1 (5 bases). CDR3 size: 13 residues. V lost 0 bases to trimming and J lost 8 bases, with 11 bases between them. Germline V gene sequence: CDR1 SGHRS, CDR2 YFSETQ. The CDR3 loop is CASSLAGGNGYTF. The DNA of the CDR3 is TGCGCCAGCAGCTTGGCCGGGGGAAACGGCTACACCTTC.

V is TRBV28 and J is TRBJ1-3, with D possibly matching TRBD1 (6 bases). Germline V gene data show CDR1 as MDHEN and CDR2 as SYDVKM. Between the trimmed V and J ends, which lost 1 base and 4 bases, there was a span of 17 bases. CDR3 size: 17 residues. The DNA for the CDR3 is TGTGCCAGCAGTTTATATACGACAGGCAACGCGGGAAACACCATATATTTT. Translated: CASSLYTTGNAGNTIYF.

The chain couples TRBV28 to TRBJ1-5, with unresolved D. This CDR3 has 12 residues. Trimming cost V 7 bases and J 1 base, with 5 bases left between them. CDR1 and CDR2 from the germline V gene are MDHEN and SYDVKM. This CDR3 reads CASTRSNQPQHF. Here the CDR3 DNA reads TGTGCCAGCACCCGGAGCAATCAGCCCCAGCATTTT.

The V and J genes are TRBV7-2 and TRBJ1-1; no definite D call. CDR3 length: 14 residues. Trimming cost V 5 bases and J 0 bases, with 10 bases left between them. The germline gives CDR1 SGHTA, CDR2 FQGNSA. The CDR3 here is CASSPTHMNTEAFF. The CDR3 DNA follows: TGTGCCAGCAGCCCGACACACATGAACACTGAAGCTTTCTTT.

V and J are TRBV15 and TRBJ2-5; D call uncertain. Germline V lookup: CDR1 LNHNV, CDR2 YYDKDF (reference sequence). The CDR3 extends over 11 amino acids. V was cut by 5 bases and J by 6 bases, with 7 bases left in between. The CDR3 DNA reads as TGTGCCACCAGCGAGCTCCAGACCCAGTACTTC. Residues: CATSELQTQYF.

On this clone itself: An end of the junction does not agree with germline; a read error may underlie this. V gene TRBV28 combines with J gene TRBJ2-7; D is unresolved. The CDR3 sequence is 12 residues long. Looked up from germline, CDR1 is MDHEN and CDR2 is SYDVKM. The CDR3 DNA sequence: TGTGCCAGCAGTTCATCAGGATCCCCTCCGAACTTC. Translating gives CASSSSGSPPNF.

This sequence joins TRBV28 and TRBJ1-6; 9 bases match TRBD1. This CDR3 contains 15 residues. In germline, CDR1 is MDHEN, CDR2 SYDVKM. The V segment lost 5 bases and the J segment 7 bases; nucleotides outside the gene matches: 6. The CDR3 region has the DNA TGTGCCAGCAGTCCCCGGACAGGGGACAATTCACCCCTCCACTTT. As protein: CASSPRTGDNSPLHF.

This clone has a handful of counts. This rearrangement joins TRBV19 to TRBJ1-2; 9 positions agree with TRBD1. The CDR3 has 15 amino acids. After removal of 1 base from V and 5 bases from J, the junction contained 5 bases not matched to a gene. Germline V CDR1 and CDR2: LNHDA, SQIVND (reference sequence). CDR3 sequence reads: CASSIGGQGLYGYTF. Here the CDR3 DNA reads TGTGCCAGTAGTATAGGTGGACAGGGGTTGTATGGCTACACCTTC.

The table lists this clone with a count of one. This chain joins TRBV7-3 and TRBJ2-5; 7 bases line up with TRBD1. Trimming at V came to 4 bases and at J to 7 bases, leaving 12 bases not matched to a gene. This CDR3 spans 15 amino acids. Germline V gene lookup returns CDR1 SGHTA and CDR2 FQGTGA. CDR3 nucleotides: TGTGCCAGCAGCTCCACCCACACTCCAGGGGGGACCCAGTACTTC. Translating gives CASSSTHTPGGTQYF.

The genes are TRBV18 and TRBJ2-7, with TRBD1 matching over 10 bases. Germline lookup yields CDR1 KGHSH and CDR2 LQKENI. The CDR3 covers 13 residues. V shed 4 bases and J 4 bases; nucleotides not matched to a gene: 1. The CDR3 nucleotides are TGTGCCAGCTCACGACAGGGGGCGTACGAGCAGTACTTC. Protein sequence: CASSRQGAYEQYF.

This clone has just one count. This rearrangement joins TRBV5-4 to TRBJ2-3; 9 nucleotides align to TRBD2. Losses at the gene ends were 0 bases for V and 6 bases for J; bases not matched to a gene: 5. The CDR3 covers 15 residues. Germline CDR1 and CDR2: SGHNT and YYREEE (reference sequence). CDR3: CASSLVGTSKDTQYF. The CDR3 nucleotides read TGTGCCAGCAGCTTGGTAGGGACTAGCAAGGATACGCAGTATTTT. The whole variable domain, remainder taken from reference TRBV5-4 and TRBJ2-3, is ETGVTQSPTHLIKTRGQQVTLRCSSQSGHNTVSWYQQALGQGPQFIFQYYREEENGRGNFPPRFSGLQFPNYSSELNVNALELDDSALYLCASSLVGTSKDTQYFGPGTRLTVL.

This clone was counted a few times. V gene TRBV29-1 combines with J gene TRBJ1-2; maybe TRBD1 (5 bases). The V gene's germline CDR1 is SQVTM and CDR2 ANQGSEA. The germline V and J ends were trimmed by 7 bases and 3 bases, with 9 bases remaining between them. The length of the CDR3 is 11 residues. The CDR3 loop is CSAGTDYGYTF. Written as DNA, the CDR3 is TGCAGCGCAGGGACTGACTATGGCTACACCTTC.

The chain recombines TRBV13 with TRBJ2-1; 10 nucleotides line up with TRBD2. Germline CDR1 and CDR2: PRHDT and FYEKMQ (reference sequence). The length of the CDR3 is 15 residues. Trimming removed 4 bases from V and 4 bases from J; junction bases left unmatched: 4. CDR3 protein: CASSSGLAAYNEQFF. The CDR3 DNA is TGTGCCAGCAGCTCCGGACTAGCGGCATACAATGAGCAGTTCTTC.

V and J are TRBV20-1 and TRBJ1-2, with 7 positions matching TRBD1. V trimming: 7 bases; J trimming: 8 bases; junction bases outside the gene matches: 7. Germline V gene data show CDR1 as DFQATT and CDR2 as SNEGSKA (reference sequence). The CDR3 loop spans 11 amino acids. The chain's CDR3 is CSGTTGVGYTF. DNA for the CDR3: TGCAGTGGTACTACAGGGGTCGGCTACACCTTC.

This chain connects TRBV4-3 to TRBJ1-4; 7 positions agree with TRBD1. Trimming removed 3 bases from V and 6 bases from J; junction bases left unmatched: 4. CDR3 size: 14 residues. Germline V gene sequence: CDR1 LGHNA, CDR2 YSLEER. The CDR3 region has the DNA TGCGCCAGCAGCCAGAGGGGACAGTATGAAAAACTGTTTTTT. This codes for CASSQRGQYEKLFF.

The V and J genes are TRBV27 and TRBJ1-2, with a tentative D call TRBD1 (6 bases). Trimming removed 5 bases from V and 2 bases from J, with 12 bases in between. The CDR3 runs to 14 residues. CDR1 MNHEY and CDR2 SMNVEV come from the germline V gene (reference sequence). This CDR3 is CASSPGAVNYGYTF. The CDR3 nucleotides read TGTGCCAGCAGTCCAGGGGCCGTCAACTATGGCTACACCTTC.

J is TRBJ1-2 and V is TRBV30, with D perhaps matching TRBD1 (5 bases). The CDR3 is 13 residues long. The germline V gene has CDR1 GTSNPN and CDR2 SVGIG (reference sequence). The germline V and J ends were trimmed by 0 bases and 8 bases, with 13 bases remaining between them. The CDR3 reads CAWSVAGFDGYTF. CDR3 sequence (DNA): TGTGCCTGGAGTGTAGCAGGGTTCGACGGCTACACCTTC.